This T cell receptor beta chain was identified in a study of T-cell reconstitution after alpha-beta-depleted transplantation in children. The length of the CDR3 is 13 residues. CDR1 is MGHRA, CDR2 YSYEKL, per germline. V dropped 0 bases and J dropped 4 bases, with 4 bases sitting between them. This clonotype appeared many times. What it binds is not known. Whole-study findings and limits: About two months after transplant, alpha-beta T cells reportedly came from several hundred expanded graft clones. Some patients' high day-60 TCRbeta diversity was traced to surviving recipient T cells and thymic progenitors.

Unique molecular identifiers were used in preparing the TCRbeta library. Each CDR3 protein is one row after TCRdb ran MiXCR on the PCR reads. The repertoire holds about 980,000 distinct CDR3 sequences, with roughly 29% as singletons. V usage is TRBV4-1 and J usage is TRBJ2-1; no clear D. Here the sequenced sample was PBMCs, mostly from graft donor cells, taken 360 days after TCRalphabeta/CD19-depleted stem cell transplant. The clonotype was recovered from a boy under two years old who had a stem cell transplant for SCID, so the T cells may come from the graft donor. The CDR3 DNA sequence: TGCGCCAGCAGCCAAGAGGGATACAATGAGCAGTTCTTC. It translates to CASSQEGYNEQFF.